The 26 T cell receptor beta chains listed next were all sequenced from one sample in a study of blood T cell repertoires in COVID-19. The assay was immunoSEQ multiplex PCR, and TCRdb's table has in-frame clones only and misses some. There are approximately 83,000 clones in the sample; over 75% occur only once, and around 6.6% lies in the top ten. What was sequenced was peripheral blood. The receptors stem from a man between 65 and 85 years old with acute or convalescent COVID-19.

This chain uses TRBV3-1 (or the pseudogene TRBV3-2) with TRBJ1-3; D gene ambiguous. Trimming stripped 3 bases from V and 2 bases from J, with 8 bases between. Germline values: CDR1 LGHDT, CDR2 YNNKEL (reference sequence). This CDR3 is 14 amino acids long. Here the CDR3 reads CASSQSDTGNTIYF. CDR3 nucleotide sequence: TGTGCCAGCAGCCAGTCAGACACTGGAAACACCATATATTTT.

The rearrangement joins TRBV2 to TRBJ1-4, with D uncertain. CDR1 is SNHLY and CDR2 is FYNNEI in the germline V gene. This CDR3 spans 15 amino acids. Between the trimmed V and J ends, which lost 1 base and 6 bases, there was a span of 12 bases. CDR3 sequence reads: CASSEGSVHHEKLFF. The CDR3 DNA follows: TGTGCCAGCAGTGAAGGGTCAGTTCACCATGAAAAACTGTTTTTT.

The sample holds one count of this clone. The chain carries TRBV4-1 and TRBJ2-2, with 10 bases lining up with TRBD1. V trimming: 5 bases; J trimming: 5 bases; junction bases outside the gene matches: 8. The CDR3 is 16 amino acids. The germline V gene has CDR1 MGHRA and CDR2 YSYEKL. This CDR3 is CASSNTGQGLTGELFF. In DNA form, the CDR3 reads TGCGCCAGCAGCAACACGGGACAGGGGTTGACCGGGGAGCTGTTTTTT.

The chain carries TRBV3-1 (or the pseudogene TRBV3-2) and TRBJ1-2; perhaps TRBD1 as D (6 bases). V lost 2 bases to trimming and J lost 6 bases, with 13 bases between them. The length of the CDR3 is 14 residues. The germline gives CDR1 LGHDT, CDR2 YNNKEL (reference sequence). As DNA, the CDR3 is TGTGCCAGCAGCCAACTGGCCAGGGGAGATGGCTACACCTTC. As protein: CASSQLARGDGYTF.

The chain combines TRBV28 with TRBJ2-4; TRBD2 matches at 8 bases. The CDR3 runs 16 residues. V was clipped by 7 bases and J by 0 bases; unmatched bases: 8. Germline V CDR1 and CDR2: MDHEN, SYDVKM. The CDR3 here is CASNVGTRLAKNIQYF. The CDR3 coding sequence is TGTGCCAGCAACGTCGGGACTAGGCTAGCCAAAAACATTCAGTACTTC.

This clone was counted once. The rearrangement joins TRBV18 to TRBJ1-5; D is unresolved. Germline-derived CDR1 and CDR2 are KGHSH and LQKENI. The CDR3 length is 14 residues. Trimming shortened V by 6 bases and J by 2 bases, and 11 bases separated the two germline ends. Here the CDR3 reads CASSGSSGNQPQHF. CDR3 DNA: TGTGCCAGCTCGGGGAGCAGCGGCAATCAGCCCCAGCATTTT. The full variable domain, completed using reference TRBV18 and TRBJ1-5, is NAGVMQNPRHLVRRRGQEARLRCSPMKGHSHVYWYRQLPEEGLKFMVYLQKENIIDESGMPKERFSAEFPKEGPSILRIQQVVRGDSAAYFCASSGSSGNQPQHFGDGTRLSIL.

CDR3 in DNA: TGTGCCAGCTCACCAAGTGGAGGGAGCCTCTATGGCTACACCTTC. It translates to CASSPSGGSLYGYTF. The chain carries TRBV18 and TRBJ1-2; D gene unclear. The CDR3 is made up of 15 amino acids. The V end was cut by 2 bases, the J end by 4 bases, with 14 bases between. CDR1 and CDR2 (germline): KGHSH, LQKENI.

The rearrangement uses TRBV21-1 and TRBJ1-4; whether TRBD1, the table's D call, matches the DNA was not checked. TRBV21-1 is classified as a pseudogene. The CDR3 has 16 amino acids. CDR3: CASVQKGDPRREKLFF. The CDR3 DNA follows: TGTGCCAGCGTCCAAAAGGGGGACCCGAGAAGGGAAAAACTGTTTTTT.

The chain joins TRBV6-2 or TRBV6-3 to TRBJ2-3; D not certain. V lost 4 bases to trimming and J lost 4 bases, with 21 bases between them. Germline-derived CDR1 and CDR2 are MNHEY and SVGEGT. This CDR3 spans 17 amino acids. As DNA, the CDR3 is TGTGCCAGCAGTTTTCGATTTGGGTATTCGAGGCCAGATACGCAGTATTTT. Its translation is CASSFRFGYSRPDTQYF.

The chain uses TRBV18 and TRBJ1-1; D ambiguous. This CDR3 contains 13 residues. Germline V lookup: CDR1 KGHSH, CDR2 LQKENI. The germline V and J ends were trimmed by 4 bases and 3 bases, with 9 bases remaining between them. The CDR3 sequence: CASSHRTDTEAFF. The CDR3 nucleotides read TGTGCCAGCTCACACAGAACAGACACTGAAGCTTTCTTT.

This clone showed up just a few times. This rearrangement joins TRBV5-4 to TRBJ1-2; 8 bases map to TRBD1. After removal of 3 bases from V and 2 bases from J, the junction contained 3 bases not matched to a gene. The V gene's germline CDR1 is SGHNT and CDR2 YYREEE (reference sequence). This CDR3 is 14 amino acids long. CDR3 region: CASSSQGANYGYTF. The CDR3 coding sequence is TGTGCCAGCAGCTCTCAGGGGGCGAACTATGGCTACACCTTC.

The chain combines TRBV5-1 with TRBJ1-2; D unclear. V was cut by 0 bases and J by 4 bases, with 7 bases left in between. CDR3 length: 13 amino acids. Germline CDR1 and CDR2: SGHRS and YFSETQ. CDR3 sequence (DNA): TGCGCCAGCAGCTTGGGAGTCTCCTATGGCTACACCTTC. This sequence encodes CASSLGVSYGYTF.

J is TRBJ2-3 and V is TRBV18; 8 bases match TRBD2. V lost 2 bases, J lost 2 bases, and 3 bases stayed unmatched. Germline CDR1 reads KGHSH; CDR2 reads LQKENI. The CDR3 extends over 15 amino acids. In nucleotides, the CDR3 is TGTGCCAGCTCACCAAAGCGGGAGAACACAGATACGCAGTATTTT. It encodes CASSPKRENTDTQYF.

The chain uses TRBV5-1 and TRBJ1-2; no clear D gene. The CDR3 runs to 14 residues. V gave up 0 bases and J gave up 4 bases, with 10 bases separating them. CDR1 and CDR2 from the germline V gene are SGHRS and YFSETQ. The CDR3 nucleotides are TGCGCCAGCAGCTTGGACGGGTTAGGCTATGGCTACACCTTC. Translation gives CASSLDGLGYGYTF.

The chain is built from TRBV14 and TRBJ1-4; 10 nucleotides agree with TRBD1. V lost 4 bases to trimming and J lost 4 bases; unmatched junction nucleotides: 3. CDR3 size: 15 residues. From germline, CDR1 is SGHDN and CDR2 FVKESK. The CDR3 loop is CASSPRTGGNEKLFF. CDR3 in DNA: TGTGCCAGCAGCCCCCGGACAGGGGGTAATGAAAAACTGTTTTTT.

The CDR3 region is CASSPLGQPQFF. CDR3 bases: TGTGCCAGCTCACCCCTGGGACAGCCGCAGTTCTTC. This chain links TRBV18 with TRBJ2-1; 7 bases match TRBD1. The CDR3 consists of 12 residues. V dropped 3 bases and J dropped 12; count of bases not matched to a gene: 5. Per germline, CDR1 KGHSH and CDR2 LQKENI.

This clone was recorded a few times. The gene calls are TRBV7-6 and TRBJ1-1, with D unclear. V was trimmed by 6 bases and J by 6 bases, leaving 20 bases between them. The CDR3 runs 15 residues. Germline CDR1 reads SGHVS; CDR2 reads FNYEAQ. Written as DNA, the CDR3 is TGTGCCAGCAGTCGGCGGTTGGCGGGTTTCGCTGAAGCTTTCTTT. Translating it yields CASSRRLAGFAEAFF.

This chain connects TRBV6-5 to TRBJ2-7; the match to TRBD1 covers 7 bases. This CDR3 has 15 residues. V was clipped by 0 bases and J by 3 bases; unmatched bases: 5. Per the germline V gene, CDR1 is MNHEY and CDR2 is SVGAGI. CDR3 sequence reads: CASSYSRDRVYEQYF. DNA of the CDR3: TGTGCCAGCAGTTACTCACGCGACAGGGTCTACGAGCAGTACTTC.

The chain has TRBV19 and TRBJ2-2; 14 nucleotides line up with TRBD2. CDR3 length: 16 amino acids. Germline V lookup: CDR1 LNHDA, CDR2 SQIVND (reference sequence). V trimming: 6 bases; J trimming: 2 bases; junction bases outside the gene matches: 2. This chain's CDR3 is CASRTSGRANTGELFF. CDR3 nucleotides: TGTGCCAGTAGGACTAGCGGGAGGGCAAACACCGGGGAGCTGTTTTTT.

The chain carries TRBV3-1 (or the pseudogene TRBV3-2) and TRBJ1-6; the D gene is possibly TRBD1 (6 bases). This CDR3 has 16 residues. The V and J ends lost 2 bases and 2 bases respectively, with 10 bases between them. Germline V CDR1 and CDR2: LGHDT, YNNKEL (reference sequence). The CDR3 coding sequence is TGTGCCAGCAGCCAATCGGACAGAACCTATAATTCACCCCTCCACTTT. This translates into CASSQSDRTYNSPLHF.

V and J are TRBV18 and TRBJ2-7, with D perhaps matching TRBD1 (5 bases). The CDR3 is 14 amino acids. The V end was cut by 2 bases, the J end by 5 bases, with 13 bases between. CDR1 and CDR2 (germline): KGHSH, LQKENI. DNA for the CDR3: TGTGCCAGCTCACCATTGGCAGGGTCGGACGAGCAGTACTTC. It translates to CASSPLAGSDEQYF. Full variable domain (outside the CDR3, taken from reference TRBV18 and TRBJ2-7): NAGVMQNPRHLVRRRGQEARLRCSPMKGHSHVYWYRQLPEEGLKFMVYLQKENIIDESGMPKERFSAEFPKEGPSILRIQQVVRGDSAAYFCASSPLAGSDEQYFGPGTRLTVT.

The V and J genes are TRBV5-5 and TRBJ2-7; D might be TRBD1 (6 bases). The CDR3 runs to 15 residues. V was trimmed by 0 bases and J by 4 bases, leaving 14 bases between them. CDR1 SGHKS and CDR2 YYEKEE come from the germline V gene (reference sequence). The CDR3 DNA reads as TGTGCCAGCAGCTTGGCCGGCAGGGGTCTGTACGAGCAGTACTTC. Translating it yields CASSLAGRGLYEQYF.

The rearrangement joins TRBV10-3 to TRBJ2-1; TRBD2 agrees at 11 bases. Unmatched junction bases numbered 3, after V lost 4 bases and J lost 7 bases. The CDR3 runs to 14 residues. CDR1 is ENHRY, CDR2 SYGVKD, per germline. For the CDR3, the DNA is TGTGCCATCAGTGGGACTAGCGGGCCGAATGAGCAGTTCTTC. As protein: CAISGTSGPNEQFF.

The gene calls are TRBV5-5 and TRBJ2-1, with 10 bases matching TRBD1. This CDR3 comprises 16 residues. Trimming cost V 0 bases and J 6 bases; bases outside gene matches: 6. Per germline, CDR1 SGHKS and CDR2 YYEKEE (reference sequence). CDR3 in amino acids: CASSLAGTGVSNEQFF. The CDR3 bases are TGTGCCAGCAGCTTGGCCGGGACAGGGGTTTCCAATGAGCAGTTCTTC.

The chain couples TRBV19 to TRBJ1-1, with D unresolved. With 4 bases removed from V and 0 bases from J, the gap between germline ends came to 6 bases. CDR3 length equals 13 residues. Germline CDR1 reads LNHDA; CDR2 reads SQIVND (reference sequence). As DNA, the CDR3 is TGTGCCAGTAGTACCAAAATGAACACTGAAGCTTTCTTT. This sequence encodes CASSTKMNTEAFF.

The chain combines TRBV12-5 with TRBJ2-2; 8 bases line up with TRBD2. The junction had 10 bases not matched to a gene; V was cut back by 3 bases and J by 7 bases. In germline, CDR1 is LGHNT, CDR2 FRNRAP. This CDR3 has 16 residues. CDR3 sequence: CASGFHREGYIGELFF. Here the CDR3 DNA reads TGTGCTAGTGGTTTCCACCGGGAGGGCTATATCGGGGAGCTGTTTTTT.